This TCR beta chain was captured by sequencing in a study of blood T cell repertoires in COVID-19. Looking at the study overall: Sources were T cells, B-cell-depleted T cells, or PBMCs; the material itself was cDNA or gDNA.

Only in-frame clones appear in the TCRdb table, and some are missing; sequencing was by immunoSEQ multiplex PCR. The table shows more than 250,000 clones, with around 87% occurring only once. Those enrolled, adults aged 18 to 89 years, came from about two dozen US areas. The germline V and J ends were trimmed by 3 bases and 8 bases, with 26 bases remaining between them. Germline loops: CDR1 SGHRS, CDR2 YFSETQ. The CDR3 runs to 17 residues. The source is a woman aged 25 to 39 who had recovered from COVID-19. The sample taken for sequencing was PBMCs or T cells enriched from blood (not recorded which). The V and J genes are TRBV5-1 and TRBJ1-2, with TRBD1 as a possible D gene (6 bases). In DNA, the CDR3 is TGCGCCAGCAGCTCGGATACCGGACAGCTCGCCACTCACGGCTACACCTTC. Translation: CASSSDTGQLATHGYTF.